This T cell receptor (beta chain) originates from a study of shared clonotypes between healthy human individuals. The CDR3 is made up of 18 amino acids. Germline loops: CDR1 SGHDN, CDR2 FVKESK. J gave up 0 bases and V 3 bases, and 3 bases lay outside the gene matches. This was a deep-level run. Genomic DNA of each subset was evenly split across several immunoSEQ plates. TCRdb's table, derived via immunoSEQ multiplex PCR, lists solely in-frame clones and lacks some. The sample consists of around 2.1 million clones, 93% of them appearing once. Concerning this clone: Its specificity is not known.

Study outcomes and limitations: There were few donors, and this limited the genetic and exposure-history diversity represented.

Only CD45RO-negative cells positively selected for CCR7 counted as naive CD8 cells, so terminally differentiated effector memory CD45RA+ cells were excluded. The genes are TRBV14 and TRBJ2-1; 15 bases are shared with TRBD2. The specimen was naive CD8+ T cells from PBMCs. The sequence was collected from a man aged 18 to 30 in good health. Some clones in this sample may be carry-over from other donors' samples. The CDR3 spells CASSQRGLAGGSYNEQFF. The DNA for the CDR3 is TGTGCCAGCAGCCAGAGGGGACTAGCGGGGGGCTCCTACAATGAGCAGTTCTTC.